This entry lists 12 T cell receptor beta chains sequenced from one sample in a study of technical replicates of blood from a few donors. Assay used: immunoSEQ multiplex PCR; TCRdb lists only in-frame clones, some missing. The data contain approximately 75,000 clones, 95% to 98% of them seen just once; the ten biggest clones take up almost 0.3%. Sequenced: T cells isolated from PBMCs. The receptors derive from a human donor in good health.

The chain employs TRBV19 and TRBJ2-7, with TRBD1 identical over 9 bases. Germline assignment: CDR1 LNHDA and CDR2 SQIVND (reference sequence). The V and J ends lost 6 bases and 5 bases, in that order; junction bases with no gene match: 8. The CDR3 contains 14 residues. CDR3 DNA sequence: TGTGCCAGTAGCACGGGACAGGGAGTACACGAGCAGTACTTC. It specifies CASSTGQGVHEQYF.

The chain recombines TRBV28 with TRBJ2-5; D is unclear. V was clipped by 5 bases and J by 2 bases, with 12 bases between them. This CDR3 spans 14 amino acids. Looked up from germline, CDR1 is MDHEN and CDR2 is SYDVKM. This CDR3 is CASSPLALQETQYF. The CDR3 nucleotides are TGTGCCAGCAGTCCACTCGCCTTACAAGAGACCCAGTACTTC.

The chain carries TRBV5-6 and TRBJ2-7, with 8 bases that match TRBD1. V was pared by 3 bases and J by 2 bases, with 4 bases of the junction left unmatched. This CDR3 spans 14 amino acids. Germline-derived CDR1 and CDR2 are SGHDT and YYEEEE. The CDR3 spells CASSSQGEAYEQYF. As DNA, the CDR3 is TGTGCCAGCAGCTCACAGGGGGAGGCCTACGAGCAGTACTTC.

This clone has just one count. The gene calls are TRBV7-9 and TRBJ2-7, with TRBD1 matching over 9 bases. V trimming: 8 bases; J trimming: 3 bases; junction bases outside the gene matches: 8. Germline loops: CDR1 SEHNR, CDR2 FQNEAQ (reference sequence). This CDR3 has 14 amino acids. CDR3 sequence reads: CASGLGTGLYEQYF. DNA for the CDR3: TGTGCCAGCGGATTGGGGACAGGGCTCTACGAGCAGTACTTC.

This chain connects TRBV6-6 to TRBJ2-7; D is possibly TRBD1 (6 bases). V lost 7 bases and J lost 0, with 16 bases in between. Per the germline V gene, CDR1 is MNHNY and CDR2 is SVGAGI (reference sequence). The CDR3 extends over 15 amino acids. CDR3 coding DNA: TGTGCCAGCACCCTAGTAGCAGGGGCCTCCTACGAGCAGTACTTC. This encodes CASTLVAGASYEQYF.

This clone occurred once. The chain uses TRBV28 and TRBJ2-7; 11 nucleotides align to TRBD2. J lost 3 bases, V lost 6 bases, and 4 bases had no gene match. CDR3 length: 14 residues. Germline V gives CDR1 MDHEN, CDR2 SYDVKM. CDR3 sequence: CASRTGTSGYEQYF. CDR3 sequence (DNA): TGTGCCAGCAGAACCGGGACTAGCGGCTACGAGCAGTACTTC.

The chain has TRBV11-1 and TRBJ2-1, with 10 bases fitting TRBD2. The CDR3 loop spans 16 amino acids. The ends lost 5 bases at V and 2 bases at J; junction bases unmatched: 6. CDR1 and CDR2 (germline): SGHAT, FQDESV (reference sequence). In DNA, the CDR3 is TGTGCCAGCAGCGCCAGCGGGGGGGGGACCTACAATGAGCAGTTCTTC. As protein: CASSASGGGTYNEQFF.

The chain recombines TRBV19 with TRBJ2-5; 7 bases are a match to TRBD1. CDR1 is LNHDA, CDR2 SQIVND, per germline (reference sequence). J gave up 5 bases and V 5 bases, and 5 bases lay outside the gene matches. The CDR3 is 13 residues long. The CDR3 DNA reads as TGTGCCAGTAGTGAAGGGGGCCGCGAGACCCAGTACTTC. Translation: CASSEGGRETQYF.

The chain employs TRBV6-6 and TRBJ2-1; maybe TRBD1 (6 bases). Germline CDR1 MNHNY, CDR2 SVGAGI (reference sequence). Trimming shortened V by 7 bases and J by 7 bases, and 17 bases separated the two germline ends. CDR3 length equals 14 residues. Here the CDR3 reads CASIRVAQGNEQFF. CDR3 DNA: TGTGCCAGCATACGGGTAGCTCAGGGGAATGAGCAGTTCTTC.

V gene TRBV6-4 combines with J gene TRBJ1-5; TRBD1 matches at 7 bases. Germline V gives CDR1 MRHNA, CDR2 SNTAGT. With V trimmed by 5 bases and J by 7 bases, 5 bases remained unmatched. The CDR3 runs 13 residues. The CDR3 loop is CASSYRGEQPQHF. The CDR3, as DNA: TGTGCCAGCAGTTACAGGGGTGAGCAGCCCCAGCATTTT.

This chain uses TRBV7-8 with TRBJ1-5; D perhaps matches TRBD1 (5 bases). Germline loops: CDR1 SGHVS, CDR2 FQNEAQ. Trimming removed 5 bases from V and 4 bases from J, with 12 bases in between. CDR3 length: 14 amino acids. CDR3 DNA: TGTGCCAGCAGCCTCGGGGGGAGGAATCAGCCCCAGCATTTT. Encoded protein: CASSLGGRNQPQHF.

The chain recombines TRBV7-2 with TRBJ1-5; D gene uncertain. Trimming removed 5 bases at V and 3 bases at J, with 8 bases between. Germline V lookup: CDR1 SGHTA, CDR2 FQGNSA. This CDR3 is 13 amino acids long. The CDR3 protein is CASSTDLNQPQHF. CDR3 DNA sequence: TGTGCCAGCAGCACAGACCTCAATCAGCCCCAGCATTTT.